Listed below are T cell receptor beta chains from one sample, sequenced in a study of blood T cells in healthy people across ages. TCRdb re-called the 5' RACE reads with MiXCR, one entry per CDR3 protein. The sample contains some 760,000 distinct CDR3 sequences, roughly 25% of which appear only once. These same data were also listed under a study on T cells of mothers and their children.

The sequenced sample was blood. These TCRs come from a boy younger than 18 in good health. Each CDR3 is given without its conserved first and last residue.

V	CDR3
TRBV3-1	ASSRDLGSKETQY
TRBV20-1	SARDTAGANVLT
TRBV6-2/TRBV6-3	ASSEEVWDTQY
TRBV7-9	ASSLNPPGSQETQY
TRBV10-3	AISEGTSDEKLF
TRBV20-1	SAVAVGKTQY
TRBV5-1	ASSLGQGANEKLF
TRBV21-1	ASSPKKEGPGGDEQY
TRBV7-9	ASTTSEAYWYGYT
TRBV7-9	ASSSGTSRTPYEQY
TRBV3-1	AGSQRTAEAF
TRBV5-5	ASSLGAATNYGYT
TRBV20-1	SARVSGGSQQY
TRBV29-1	SPEGGPRTDTQY
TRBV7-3	ASSPSAGSKGKNIQY
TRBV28	ASSTGSWEAF
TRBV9	ASSHRQDRADTEAF
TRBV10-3	AISESTSGSNEQY
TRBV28	ASSSTLVYEQY
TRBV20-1	SASARNTDTQY
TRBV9	ASSVAGAGRDNEQF
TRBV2	ASRVIGEETQY
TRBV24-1	ATSLAADTDTQY
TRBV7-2	ASSPGDLGQPQH
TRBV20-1	SVHPSGRAWDEQF
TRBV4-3	ASSQGQGPIGYT
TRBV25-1	ASSEGNSPLH
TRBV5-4	SSGSGTSSYNEQF
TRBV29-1	SVEALGVGKNIQY
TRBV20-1	SARTSTSYEQY
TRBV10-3	AISDLWESPGELF
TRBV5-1	ASSPIRQGHEQY
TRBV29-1	SGGFWGEKLF
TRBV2	ASSVPGQGAQKLF
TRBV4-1	ASGHRTTILSNEPQY
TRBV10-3	AIGQGAYEQY